Given below is one TCR beta chain in context. Its antigen is undetermined. CDR3 length: 15 amino acids. Trimming cost V 5 bases and J 4 bases; bases outside gene matches: 4. The V gene's germline CDR1 is SEHNR and CDR2 FQNEAQ (reference sequence). The sample originates from a study of OX40 agonist ivuxolimab in advanced cancers. The wider study: Dose-escalation patients' cancers were hepatocellular carcinoma, melanoma, renal cell or head and neck cancer. Aged roughly 23 to 90 with a mean of 60 years, they were almost 85% male.

Sequenced by immunoSEQ multiplex PCR; TCRdb stores in-frame clones only, minus some. The sample lists 10,000 to 15,000 clones, just under 90% occurring once. Study-wide findings and caveats: Clonal expansion was seen in CD4+ and CD8+ blood T cells by week 6 at 0.1 to 3.0 mg/kg.

The source is an adult with an advanced solid tumor such as melanoma, head and neck, liver or kidney cancer. The material was CD4+ or CD8+ T cells sorted from blood, obtained in a trial of the OX40 agonist ivuxolimab. The chain employs TRBV7-9 and TRBJ2-7; 14 bases fit TRBD2. This CDR3 reads CASSRGTSGRYEQYF. DNA of the CDR3: TGTGCCAGCAGCCGCGGGACTAGCGGGAGATACGAGCAGTACTTC.